The 2 T cell receptor beta chains in this list originate from one sample, sequenced in a study of cytomegalovirus exposure and HLA in healthy donors (dated by TCRdb to 2016 to 2017). Receptors were amplified or captured by the immunoSEQ multiplex PCR assay. The multiplex PCR relied on a mix of 60 forward primers for TCR Vbeta segments and 13 reverse primers for TCR Jbeta segments. Entries here come from immuneACCESS through TCRdb and include only in-frame sequences with V and J called. Some clones fail to appear in such tables; in the studies checked, an unresolved V gene covers under half of the shortfall, and the cause of the remainder is unknown. The sample yields some 120,000 clones; 85% were counted once. Clones ranked in the top ten supply under 7% of the sample. Sequences were obtained from PBMCs. Receptors originate from a woman in her twenties or thirties in good health and CMV-seropositive.

This clone appeared a few times. The chain has TRBV2 and TRBJ1-5; TRBD1 aligns across 7 bases. Germline V gene lookup returns CDR1 SNHLY and CDR2 FYNNEI. The junction had 8 bases not matched to a gene; V was cut back by 6 bases and J by 6 bases. This CDR3 is 14 amino acids long. Written as DNA, the CDR3 is TGTGCCAGCAGCATACAGGGGTCGGGTCAGCCCCAGCATTTT. Protein: CASSIQGSGQPQHF.

The chain carries TRBV6-5 and TRBJ2-7; tentative D call: TRBD2 (7 bases). Germline-derived CDR1 and CDR2 are MNHEY and SVGAGI. Trimming cost V 2 bases and J 2 bases, with 13 bases left between them. The CDR3 sequence is 15 residues long. Here the CDR3 reads CASSYGGGGTYEQYF. The DNA of the CDR3 is TGTGCCAGCAGTTACGGTGGCGGGGGCACCTACGAGCAGTACTTC.